Following are 5 T cell receptor beta chains from one sample sequenced in a study of blood T cell repertoires in COVID-19. Assay: immunoSEQ multiplex PCR; the TCRdb copy retains only in-frame clones and omits some. The profile shows about 220,000 clones, 75% to 90% of them singletons. The sequenced material came from peripheral blood. The source is a woman in her 70s with COVID-19, enrolled during active disease.

The gene calls are TRBV29-1 and TRBJ1-1, with D perhaps matching TRBD1 (6 bases). Germline values: CDR1 SQVTM, CDR2 ANQGSEA. Trimming pared 1 base from V and 6 bases from J, leaving 15 bases between. This CDR3 has 14 amino acids. CDR3: CSVEVGQFFSEAFF. As DNA, the CDR3 is TGCAGCGTTGAAGTAGGACAGTTTTTCTCTGAAGCTTTCTTT.

The chain combines TRBV28 with TRBJ2-7; TRBD1 aligns across 8 bases. This CDR3 has 15 amino acids. The V and J ends lost 4 bases and 3 bases, in that order; junction bases with no gene match: 8. CDR1 and CDR2 (germline): MDHEN, SYDVKM. CDR3 sequence reads: CASSSTRTGSYEQYF. The CDR3 DNA is TGTGCCAGCAGTTCCACCCGGACAGGGAGCTACGAGCAGTACTTC.

V usage is TRBV30 and J usage is TRBJ2-1; 9 bases are a match to TRBD2. The germline CDR1 and CDR2 sequences are GTSNPN and SVGIG (reference sequence). Unmatched junction bases numbered 4, after V lost 0 bases and J lost 4 bases. The CDR3 is 15 residues long. The CDR3, as DNA: TGTGCCTGGAGTGTTCTAGCGGGAAATTACAATGAGCAGTTCTTC. Its protein is CAWSVLAGNYNEQFF.

This chain joins TRBV11-3 and TRBJ2-2; possible D gene TRBD2, 6 bases. Germline CDR1 and CDR2: SGHNT and YENEEA. This CDR3 has 14 residues. With 8 bases removed from V and 0 bases from J, the gap between germline ends came to 10 bases. The CDR3 region is CASRWGANTGELFF. CDR3 nucleotide sequence: TGTGCCAGCCGTTGGGGGGCGAACACCGGGGAGCTGTTTTTT. The full variable domain, completed using reference TRBV11-3 and TRBJ2-2, is EAGVVQSPRYKIIEKKQPVAFWCNPISGHNTLYWYLQNLGQGPELLIRYENEEAVDDSQLPKDRFSAERLKGVDSTLKIQPAELGDSAVYLCASRWGANTGELFFGEGSRLTVL.

This clone turned up a few times. V and J are TRBV5-5 and TRBJ2-5, with a tentative D call TRBD2 (5 bases). CDR3 size: 17 residues. The germline V and J ends were trimmed by 0 bases and 1 base, with 16 bases remaining between them. Germline values: CDR1 SGHKS, CDR2 YYEKEE (reference sequence). The CDR3 loop is CASSLASGSGLQETQYF. In nucleotides, the CDR3 is TGTGCCAGCAGCTTGGCCTCGGGAAGCGGCCTCCAAGAGACCCAGTACTTC.